Listed below are T cell receptor beta chains from one sample, sequenced in a study of blood T cells in healthy people across ages. From the 5' RACE reads, TCRdb called clonotypes with MiXCR, one entry per CDR3 protein. Counted here are fewer than 700,000 distinct CDR3 sequences, roughly 43% occurring once; the ten biggest clones make up 30%. Sequences were obtained from blood. The receptors originated from an elderly man in good health. The CDR3 runs from the conserved cysteine through the conserved F or W. A D gene is named only where the DNA matches it firmly. The size of a clone is reported for some rows only, either as once, few or many, or as a class for expanded clones.

D gene	CDR3 length	V gene	J gene	clone size	CDR3 protein	CDR3 DNA
TRBD2	16	TRBV11-1	TRBJ2-3	few	CASSHPAGEGTDTQYF	TGTGCCAGCAGCCACCCTGCGGGAGAGGGAACAGATACGCAGTATTTT
-	11	TRBV7-9	TRBJ1-2	few	CASSTAGGYTF	TGTGCCAGCAGCACAGCAGGGGGCTACACCTTC
-	15	TRBV7-2	TRBJ1-1	-	CASSLSAGGGTEAFF	TGTGCCAGCAGCTTATCGGCGGGAGGCGGGACTGAAGCTTTCTTT
-	18	TRBV4-3	TRBJ2-1	-	CASSQDRWERKLNNEQFF	TGCGCCAGCAGCCAAGATCGGTGGGAGAGGAAACTTAACAATGAGCAGTTCTTC
-	14	TRBV21-1	TRBJ1-1	once	CASKRTGEGTEAFF	TGTGCCAGCAAACGGACAGGGGAGGGGACTGAAGCTTTCTTT
-	11	TRBV29-1	TRBJ2-2	few	CSVADTGELFF	TGCAGCGTCGCGGACACCGGGGAGCTGTTTTTT
-	14	TRBV7-6	TRBJ2-7	many	CASSRGTTPNEQYF	TGTGCCAGCAGCAGGGGGACAACCCCGAACGAGCAGTACTTC
TRBD1	14	TRBV6-5	TRBJ1-6	few	CASSRTGVNSPLHF	TGTGCCAGCAGTAGGACAGGGGTTAATTCACCCCTCCACTTT
-	15	TRBV29-1	TRBJ2-1	-	CSVVWAGNTYKEQFF	TGCAGCGTTGTATGGGCAGGGAACACCTACAAGGAGCAGTTCTTC
-	16	TRBV4-3	TRBJ2-3	few	CASSQEASSGTDTQYF	TGCGCCAGCAGCCAAGAGGCTAGCTCGGGCACAGATACGCAGTATTTT
TRBD1	15	TRBV25-1	TRBJ2-1	-	CASRRTGKGRDEQFF	TGTGCCAGCAGGAGGACAGGGAAAGGTCGCGATGAGCAGTTCTTC
TRBD2	19	TRBV9	TRBJ2-3	-	CASSARRSLAGELADTQYF	TGTGCCAGCAGCGCCCGCAGATCCCTAGCGGGAGAGTTAGCAGATACGCAGTATTTT
-	15	TRBV5-1	TRBJ1-5	-	CASSFSGGGNQPQHF	TGCGCCAGCAGCTTCTCCGGTGGGGGCAATCAGCCCCAGCATTTT
TRBD1	14	TRBV28	TRBJ2-5	-	CASSSTGADETQYF	TGTGCCAGCAGTTCAACAGGGGCGGACGAGACCCAGTACTTC
TRBD2	14	TRBV20-1	TRBJ2-5	few	CSADSSGAQETQYF	TGCAGTGCTGACAGTAGCGGGGCCCAAGAGACCCAGTACTTC
TRBD2	17	TRBV7-2	TRBJ2-1	many	CASSLSVAGGIQNEQFF	TGTGCCAGCAGCTTATCGGTAGCGGGGGGGATTCAAAATGAGCAGTTCTTC
-	12	TRBV20-1	TRBJ2-5	-	CSADSFGETQYF	TGCAGTGCCGACTCCTTCGGGGAGACCCAGTACTTC
TRBD1	14	TRBV12-3/TRBV12-4	TRBJ2-5	once	CASSRRQGSETQYF	TGTGCCAGCAGCCGGAGACAGGGGAGCGAGACCCAGTACTTC
-	16	TRBV7-2	TRBJ2-7	many	CASSLGGGQSSYEQYF	TGTGCCAGCAGCTTAGGAGGCGGACAGAGCTCCTACGAGCAGTACTTC
TRBD2	14	TRBV20-1	TRBJ2-2	-	CSAIAGGNTGELFF	TGCAGTGCAATAGCGGGAGGGAACACCGGGGAGCTGTTTTTT
TRBD2	16	TRBV7-3	TRBJ2-1	-	CASSYSTSGGYNEQFF	TGTGCCAGCAGCTATTCTACTAGCGGGGGGTACAATGAGCAGTTCTTC
-	14	TRBV5-1	TRBJ2-5	few	CASSYSPGEETQYF	TGCGCCAGCAGCTACTCTCCGGGGGAAGAGACCCAGTACTTC
-	13	TRBV4-1	TRBJ2-6	few	CASSVRRDGVLTF	TGCGCCAGCAGCGTTCGTCGCGACGGAGTCCTGACTTTC
TRBD1	16	TRBV28	TRBJ1-5	-	CASSSSRTGYFQPQHF	TGTGCCAGCAGTTCATCCCGGACAGGGTATTTTCAGCCCCAGCATTTT
TRBD1	16	TRBV6-6	TRBJ1-5	-	CASRGQGVGSNQPQHF	TGTGCCAGCAGGGGACAGGGGGTGGGTAGCAATCAGCCCCAGCATTTT
-	10	TRBV29-1	TRBJ2-1	many	CSVGLGDRFF	TGCAGCGTTGGCCTGGGGGATCGGTTCTTC
-	14	TRBV20-1	TRBJ2-3	-	CSAMTTTRADTQYF	TGCAGTGCTATGACTACGACTCGTGCAGATACGCAGTATTTT
TRBD1	14	TRBV29-1	TRBJ1-2	-	CSVDPTGQNYGYTF	TGCAGCGTTGACCCAACGGGACAGAACTATGGCTACACCTTC
TRBD2	15	TRBV18	TRBJ2-1	-	CASSTLAARNNEQFF	TGTGCCAGCTCAACACTAGCGGCGAGGAACAATGAGCAGTTCTTC
-	14	TRBV21-1	TRBJ2-3	-	CASKPGQGTDTQYF	TGTGCCAGCAAGCCGGGACAGGGCACAGATACGCAGTATTTT
-	14	TRBV6-1	TRBJ2-5	-	CASSDGHLPETQYF	TGTGCCAGCAGTGATGGACACCTCCCTGAGACCCAGTACTTC
-	15	TRBV20-1	TRBJ2-1	few	CSARGVGGVYNEQFF	TGCAGTGCTAGAGGCGTGGGAGGAGTGTACAATGAGCAGTTCTTC
-	15	TRBV25-1	TRBJ2-1	-	CTSSTSLKGNNEQFF	TGTACCAGCAGTACTAGCCTAAAGGGAAACAATGAGCAGTTCTTC
-	12	TRBV29-1	TRBJ2-5	few	CSVFGLGETQYF	TGCAGCGTGTTCGGGCTTGGAGAGACCCAGTACTTC
-	14	TRBV6-1	TRBJ2-3	-	CASREATSTDTQYF	TGTGCCAGCAGAGAAGCGACGAGCACAGATACGCAGTATTTT
TRBD1	15	TRBV28	TRBJ1-5	few	CASSQTGLGSQPQHF	TGTGCCAGCAGTCAGACAGGGTTAGGAAGTCAGCCCCAGCATTTT
TRBD1	16	TRBV5-1	TRBJ2-5	few	CASSTRQGAFSGTQYF	TGCGCCAGCAGCACCCGACAGGGGGCGTTTTCGGGGACCCAGTACTTC
TRBD1	13	TRBV14	TRBJ2-5	-	CASSRTGVETQYF	TGTGCCAGCAGCCGGACAGGGGTAGAGACCCAGTACTTC
-	14	TRBV20-1	TRBJ2-7	-	CSATGLGSYNEQYF	TGCAGTGCTACCGGACTTGGCTCCTACAATGAGCAGTACTTC
TRBD1	16	TRBV19	TRBJ2-5	-	CASSRSGGAAQETQYF	TGTGCCAGTAGTAGATCAGGGGGCGCGGCTCAAGAGACCCAGTACTTC
TRBD1	13	TRBV25-1	TRBJ2-5	-	CASSGTGKETQYF	TGTGCCAGCAGCGGGACAGGGAAAGAGACCCAGTACTTC
-	16	TRBV11-2	TRBJ2-5	few	CASSFVGGANQETQYF	TGTGCCAGCAGCTTCGTGGGGGGCGCCAACCAAGAGACCCAGTACTTC
TRBD1	16	TRBV5-1	TRBJ1-6	-	CASSLAGQGNNSPLYF	TGCGCCAGCAGCTTGGCCGGACAGGGAAATAATTCACCCCTCTACTTT
-	13	TRBV7-2	TRBJ2-3	few	CASSGSVLDTQYF	TGTGCCAGTTCCGGGTCCGTGTTGGATACGCAGTATTTT
-	14	TRBV4-2	TRBJ2-3	few	CASSQVGSRDTQYF	TGTGCCAGCAGCCAAGTCGGGAGTAGGGATACGCAGTATTTT